The source of this T cell receptor (beta chain) is a study of cytomegalovirus exposure and HLA in healthy donors. Study outcomes and limitations: Most subjects' HLA-A and HLA-B alleles were reportedly predicted from TCR beta sequences. Further analysis, carried out later, found HLA-associated TCR beta chains more clonally expanded than equally common other chains. Common viral pathogens seemed, in a later analysis, to connect with several of the most significant clusters. A later analysis showed TCR association rates differing by HLA locus, peaking at DRB1 and lowest at HLA-C.

The CDR3 loop spans 14 amino acids. Trimming cost V 0 bases and J 6 bases, with 12 bases left between them. Per germline, CDR1 MGHRA and CDR2 YSYEKL. This clone appeared a single time. Its antigen remains unidentified. PCR used 60 Vbeta primers and 13 Jbeta primers. The table came from immunoSEQ multiplex PCR; TCRdb's copy has only in-frame clones and leaves some out. This table has 120,000 or so clones, around 74% appearing once. V is TRBV4-1 and J is TRBJ2-7; possibly TRBD1 for D (5 bases). Material: PBMCs. The sequence derives from a man aged 55 to 70 in good health and CMV-seropositive. As DNA, the CDR3 is TGCGCCAGCAGCCAAGAGGAGCAGGGCATCGAGCAGTACTTC. It specifies CASSQEEQGIEQYF.